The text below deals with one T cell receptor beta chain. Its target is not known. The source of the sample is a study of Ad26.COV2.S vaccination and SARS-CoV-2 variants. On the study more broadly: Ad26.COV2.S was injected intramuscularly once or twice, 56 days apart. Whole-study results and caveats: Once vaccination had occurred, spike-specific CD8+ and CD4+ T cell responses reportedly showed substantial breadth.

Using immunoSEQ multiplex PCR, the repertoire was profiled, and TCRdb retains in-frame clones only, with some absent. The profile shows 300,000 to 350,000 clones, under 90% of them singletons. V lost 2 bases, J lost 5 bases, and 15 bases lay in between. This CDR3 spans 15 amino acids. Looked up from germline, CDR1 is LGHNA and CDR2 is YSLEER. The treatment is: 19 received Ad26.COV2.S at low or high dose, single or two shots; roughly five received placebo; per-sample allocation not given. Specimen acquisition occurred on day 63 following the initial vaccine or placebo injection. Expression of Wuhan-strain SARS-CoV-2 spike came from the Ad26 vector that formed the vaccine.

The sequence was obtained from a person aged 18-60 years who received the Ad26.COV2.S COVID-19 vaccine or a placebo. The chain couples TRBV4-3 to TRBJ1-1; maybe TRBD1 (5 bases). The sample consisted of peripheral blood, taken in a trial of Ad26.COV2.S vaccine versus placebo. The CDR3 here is CASSQSPAGETEAFF. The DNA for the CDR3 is TGCGCCAGCAGCCAATCCCCGGCGGGGGAGACTGAAGCTTTCTTT.